This paragraph reports one T cell receptor beta chain. This entry belongs to a study of blood T cell repertoires in COVID-19. In the study overall: Researchers got acute and convalescent COVID-19 samples from the United States, Italy and Spain. T cells, B-cell-depleted T cells, or PBMCs provided the cDNA or gDNA that served as material.

This CDR3 contains 15 residues. The J segment lost 4 bases and the V segment lost 6 bases, leaving 9 bases of the junction unmatched. Germline CDR1 is SNHLY and CDR2 is FYNNEI. Original handling: Reference gene primer amplification in the assay estimated nucleated cell counts. Measured with immunoSEQ multiplex PCR; TCRdb has only the in-frame clones, and not every one. V and J calls and clone size are copied from that table; D and trimming were computed from the DNA. The table includes fewer than 120,000 clones, less than 75% detected once. The J gene is TRBJ1-5, the V gene TRBV2, with 7 bases lining up with TRBD1. Sequencing input: peripheral blood. This receptor was identified in a woman aged 60-75 years with acute or convalescent COVID-19. CDR3 in amino acids: CASSIGQVLNQPQHF. Here the CDR3 DNA reads TGTGCCAGCAGCATCGGACAGGTCCTAAATCAGCCCCAGCATTTT.